This T cell receptor beta chain appears in the sequencing data of a study of T cell responses to AZD1222 COVID-19 vaccine. This CDR3 is 13 amino acids long. The V and J ends lost 3 bases and 4 bases respectively, with 9 bases between them. Looked up from germline, CDR1 is DFQATT and CDR2 is SNEGSKA (reference sequence). The assay was immunoSEQ multiplex PCR, and TCRdb's table has in-frame clones only and misses some. In the table there are roughly 170,000 clones, roughly nine tenths of which are singletons. V usage is TRBV20-1 and J usage is TRBJ2-2; D gene ambiguous. The sample in question was peripheral blood, obtained on day 0 of AZD1222 vaccination. This receptor was taken from an adult in good health. CDR3 nucleotide sequence: TGCAGTGCTAGTTTTCAGGCCACCGGGGAGCTGTTTTTT. Its translation: CSASFQATGELFF.